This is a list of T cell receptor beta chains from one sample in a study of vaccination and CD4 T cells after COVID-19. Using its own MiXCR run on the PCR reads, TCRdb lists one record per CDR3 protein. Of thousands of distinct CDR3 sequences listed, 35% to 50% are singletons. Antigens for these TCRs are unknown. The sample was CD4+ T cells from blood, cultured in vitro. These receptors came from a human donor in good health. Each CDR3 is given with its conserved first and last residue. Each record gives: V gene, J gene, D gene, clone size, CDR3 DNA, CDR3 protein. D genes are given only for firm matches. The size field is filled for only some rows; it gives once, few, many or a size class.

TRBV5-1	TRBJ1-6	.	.	TGCGCCAGCAGCGAAGAGGGGGGATCCAATTCACCCCTCCACTTT	CASSEEGGSNSPLHF
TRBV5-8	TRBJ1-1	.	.	TGTGCCAGCAGCTTGGAATCGAACACTGAAGCTTTCTTT	CASSLESNTEAFF
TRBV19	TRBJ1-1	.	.	TGTGCCAGTCAGCGGGACTTTGGGGACACTGAAGCTTTCTTT	CASQRDFGDTEAFF
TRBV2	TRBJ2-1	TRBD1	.	TGTGCCAGCAGGGTCAGGACAGGGAACTACAATGAGCAGTTCTTC	CASRVRTGNYNEQFF
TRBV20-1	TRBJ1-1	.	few	TGCAGTGCTAGCTCCGGGTCTGCCACTGAAGCTTTCTTT	CSASSGSATEAFF
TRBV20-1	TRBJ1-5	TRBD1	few	TGCAGTGCTAGAGTGCCCGGGACAGGGGGCCAATATAGCAATCAGCCCCAGCATTTT	CSARVPGTGGQYSNQPQHF
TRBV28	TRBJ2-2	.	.	TGTGCCAGCAGCCGGGACACCTACACCGGGGAGCTGTTTTTT	CASSRDTYTGELFF
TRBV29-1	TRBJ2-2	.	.	TGCAGCGTTGATGAGGGGAACACCGGGGAGCTGTTTTTT	CSVDEGNTGELFF
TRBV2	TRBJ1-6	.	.	TGTGCCAGCAGTGGAAGGAATTCTTCACCCCTCCACTTT	CASSGRNSSPLHF
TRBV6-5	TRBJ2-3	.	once	TGTGCCAGCAGTTACTCAGCCGGGGCTGGCACAGATACGCAGTATTTT	CASSYSAGAGTDTQYF
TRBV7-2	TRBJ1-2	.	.	TGTGCCAGCAGCTTAGCGGGGGCCGGAGCTTTATATGGCTACACCTTC	CASSLAGAGALYGYTF
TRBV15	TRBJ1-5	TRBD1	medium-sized	TGTGCCACCAGCGGGACAGGGTCCCGTCAGCCCCAGCATTTT	CATSGTGSRQPQHF
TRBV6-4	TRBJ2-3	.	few	TGTGCCAGCAGTGACGGACTGGGTGCAGATACGCAGTATTTT	CASSDGLGADTQYF
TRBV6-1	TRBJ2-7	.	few	TGTGCCAGCAGTGCGACGCTCGAGCAGTACTTC	CASSATLEQYF
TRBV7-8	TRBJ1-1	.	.	TGTGCCAGCAGCCCACTTTCTGAAGCTTTCTTT	CASSPLSEAFF
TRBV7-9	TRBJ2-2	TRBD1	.	TGTGCCAGCAGCGGAGGACAGGGGGCGGTCACCGGGGAGCTGTTTTTT	CASSGGQGAVTGELFF
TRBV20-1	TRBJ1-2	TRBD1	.	TGCAGTGCTAGGGGCTCGGGACAGGGGTTCTATGGCTACACCTTC	CSARGSGQGFYGYTF
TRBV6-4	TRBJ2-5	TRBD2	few	TGTGCCAGCAGTGAGCTAGCGGGAGCGGCTGAGACCCAGTACTTC	CASSELAGAAETQYF
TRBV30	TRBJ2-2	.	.	TGTGCCTGGAAACCGGGACAAGGGATAGTGGCCGGGGAGCTGTTTTTT	CAWKPGQGIVAGELFF
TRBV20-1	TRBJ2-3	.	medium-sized	TGCAGTGCTAGAGATCGCCTCTTAACAGGGTTTGGTACAGATACGCAGTATTTT	CSARDRLLTGFGTDTQYF
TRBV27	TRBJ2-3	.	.	TGTGCCAGCAGTTTATCCCCCCTAGCGTATAGTGCAGATACGCAGTATTTT	CASSLSPLAYSADTQYF
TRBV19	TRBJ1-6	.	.	TGTGCCAGTAGTATGGACCGGGATTCACCCCTCCACTTT	CASSMDRDSPLHF
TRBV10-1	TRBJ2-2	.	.	TGCGCCAGCAGTGACTTCGAGGAGAACGGGGAGCTGTTTTTT	CASSDFEENGELFF
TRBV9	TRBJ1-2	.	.	TGTGCCAGCAGCCCGGGGTACGGTGGCTACACCTTC	CASSPGYGGYTF
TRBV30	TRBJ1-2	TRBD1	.	TGTGCCTACATCAACAGGGGGCGCCTCTATGGCTACACCTTC	CAYINRGRLYGYTF
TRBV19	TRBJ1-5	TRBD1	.	TGTGCCAGTAGTACGGACAGGGTGAATCAGCCCCAGCATTTT	CASSTDRVNQPQHF
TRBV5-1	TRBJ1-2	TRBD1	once	TGCGCCAGCAGCTATTCCGGGACAGGTGTTAACTATGGCTACACCTTC	CASSYSGTGVNYGYTF
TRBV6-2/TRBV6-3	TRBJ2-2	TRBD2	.	TGTGCCAGCAGTTCCCGGACGCTAGCGGGGGGGCGGCCCGGGGAGCTGTTTTTT	CASSSRTLAGGRPGELFF
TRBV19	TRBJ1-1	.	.	TGTGCCAGTAGGCGCCGGGGTGAAAACACTGAAGCTTTCTTT	CASRRRGENTEAFF
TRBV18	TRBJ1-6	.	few	TGTGCCAGCTCACTAACTGACTATAATTCACCCCTCCACTTT	CASSLTDYNSPLHF
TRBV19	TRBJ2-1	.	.	TGTGCCAGTAGTAGAGGGGCCCAGACCTACAATGAGCAGTTCTTC	CASSRGAQTYNEQFF
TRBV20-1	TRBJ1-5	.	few	TGCAGTGCTAGCCTCCAGGGTTGGGGGCAGCCCCAGCATTTT	CSASLQGWGQPQHF
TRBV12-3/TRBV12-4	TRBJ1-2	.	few	TGTGCCAGCAGGCGTGGAACTAATGGCTACACCTTC	CASRRGTNGYTF
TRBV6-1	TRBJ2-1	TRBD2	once	TGTGCCAGCAGGTCTAGCGGGGGGCAAGGAAATGAGCAGTTCTTC	CASRSSGGQGNEQFF
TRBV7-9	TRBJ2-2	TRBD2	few	TGTGCCAGCACCCTAGCGGGGGAGAACACCGGGGAGCTGTTTTTT	CASTLAGENTGELFF
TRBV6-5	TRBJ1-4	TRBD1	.	TGTGCCAGCAGTTACCCCCAGGGGGCTAATGAAAAACTGTTTTTT	CASSYPQGANEKLFF
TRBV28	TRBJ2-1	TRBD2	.	TGTGCCAGCAGTTTCGTCAAACTAGCGGGGGGTAACCATGAGCAGTTCTTC	CASSFVKLAGGNHEQFF
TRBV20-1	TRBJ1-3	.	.	TGCAGTGCTAGAGTGGGGGACTCTGGAAACACCATATATTTT	CSARVGDSGNTIYF
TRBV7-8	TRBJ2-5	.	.	TGTGCCAGCAGCTTAGTCAACACCGCTCGCCAAGAGACCCAGTACTTC	CASSLVNTARQETQYF
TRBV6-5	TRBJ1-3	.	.	TGTGCCAGCAGTTCAGACGGAAACTCTGGAAACACCATATATTTT	CASSSDGNSGNTIYF
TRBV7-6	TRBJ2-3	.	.	TGTGCCAGCAGCGCACTGGACACAGATACGCAGTATTTT	CASSALDTDTQYF
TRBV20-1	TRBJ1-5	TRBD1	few	TGCAGTGCGATAGGAACCGGGACAGGGAGAAGCAATCAGCCCCAGCATTTT	CSAIGTGTGRSNQPQHF
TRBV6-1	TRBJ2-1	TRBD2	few	TGTGCCAGCAGTGAACTAGCGGGCTCCTACAATGAGCAGTTCTTC	CASSELAGSYNEQFF
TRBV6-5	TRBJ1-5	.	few	TGTGCCAGCAGTTACTCCCACAGCCAGAGTCGCAATCAGCCCCAGCATTTT	CASSYSHSQSRNQPQHF
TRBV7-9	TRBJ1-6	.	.	TGTGCCAGCAGCAGGAGCTCCTATAATTCACCCCTCCACTTT	CASSRSSYNSPLHF
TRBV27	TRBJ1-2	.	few	TGTGCCAGCAGTGGGACAAAACGCTATGGCTACACCTTC	CASSGTKRYGYTF
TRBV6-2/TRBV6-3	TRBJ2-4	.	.	TGTGCCAGCAGTTACAGCCGTGACCGACTAGCCAAAAACATTCAGTACTTC	CASSYSRDRLAKNIQYF
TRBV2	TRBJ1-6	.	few	TGTGCCAGCAGTGAATCTCCCCATTCACCCCTCCACTTT	CASSESPHSPLHF
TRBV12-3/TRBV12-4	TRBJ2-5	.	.	TGTGCCAGCTCCCACCTTGAGCTAGGAGAGACCCAGTACTTC	CASSHLELGETQYF